This is a list of T cell receptor beta chains from one sample in a study of tumor-infiltrating lymphocytes in localized non-small cell lung cancer. Clones were sequenced by immunoSEQ multiplex PCR, and TCRdb holds only the in-frame ones, with some missing. The table lists thousands of clones, around 64% of them singletons. Sequencing was performed on uninvolved lung tissue not adjacent to the tumor. The receptors shown here come from a human donor with non-small cell lung cancer. CDR3s include the opening cysteine and the closing phenylalanine or tryptophan. Fields, in order: J gene, D gene, V gene, clone size, CDR3 protein, CDR3 DNA. D genes are given only for firm matches. Size is stated for part of the rows, as once, few or many counts, or as a class when the clone is expanded.

j_call: TRBJ1-5; d_call: -; v_call: TRBV6-1; clone_size: -; cdr3_aa: CASSRRGNQPQHF; cdr3_nt: TGTGCCAGCAGTCGGAGGGGAAATCAGCCCCAGCATTTT
j_call: TRBJ1-1; d_call: -; v_call: TRBV19; clone_size: -; cdr3_aa: CASSIYRERNTEAFF; cdr3_nt: TGTGCCAGTAGTATCTACAGGGAGCGTAACACTGAAGCTTTCTTT
j_call: TRBJ2-5; d_call: -; v_call: TRBV19; clone_size: -; cdr3_aa: CASGGTGGETQYF; cdr3_nt: TGTGCCAGTGGTGGCACTGGGGGGGAGACCCAGTACTTC
j_call: TRBJ1-6; d_call: -; v_call: TRBV4-3; clone_size: -; cdr3_aa: CASRTGLDNSPLHF; cdr3_nt: TGCGCCAGCAGAACAGGGTTGGATAATTCACCCCTCCACTTT
j_call: TRBJ2-2; d_call: -; v_call: TRBV30; clone_size: few; cdr3_aa: CAHDRDTGELFF; cdr3_nt: TGTGCCCACGATCGGGACACCGGGGAGCTGTTTTTT
j_call: TRBJ2-7; d_call: TRBD2; v_call: TRBV2; clone_size: medium-sized; cdr3_aa: CASSEAPSGGSWQYF; cdr3_nt: TGTGCCAGCAGTGAAGCGCCTAGCGGGGGGTCCTGGCAGTACTTC
j_call: TRBJ1-2; d_call: TRBD1; v_call: TRBV7-2; clone_size: -; cdr3_aa: CASSQGGRAYGYTF; cdr3_nt: TGTGCCAGCAGCCAGGGGGGGCGCGCCTATGGCTACACCTTC
j_call: TRBJ1-5; d_call: -; v_call: TRBV11-2; clone_size: -; cdr3_aa: CASSNTRDTYNQPQHF; cdr3_nt: TGTGCCAGCAGCAATACCCGGGACACCTACAATCAGCCCCAGCATTTT
j_call: TRBJ1-2; d_call: TRBD1; v_call: TRBV7-8; clone_size: -; cdr3_aa: CASSLRQGDYGYTF; cdr3_nt: TGTGCCAGCAGCTTAAGACAGGGGGACTATGGCTACACCTTC
j_call: TRBJ2-1; d_call: -; v_call: TRBV5-1; clone_size: once; cdr3_aa: CASSSPETYNEQFF; cdr3_nt: TGCGCCAGCAGCTCCCCCGAGACTTACAATGAGCAGTTCTTC
j_call: TRBJ1-1; d_call: -; v_call: TRBV4-3; clone_size: -; cdr3_aa: CASSQDRVTYTEAFF; cdr3_nt: TGCGCCAGCAGCCAAGATCGGGTCACCTACACTGAAGCTTTCTTT
j_call: TRBJ2-7; d_call: -; v_call: TRBV2; clone_size: -; cdr3_aa: CASSEQTHLYEQYF; cdr3_nt: TGTGCCAGCAGTGAACAGACCCACCTATACGAGCAGTACTTC
j_call: TRBJ1-2; d_call: TRBD1; v_call: TRBV6-5; clone_size: -; cdr3_aa: CASSYGQGLDYGYTF; cdr3_nt: TGTGCCAGCAGTTACGGACAGGGATTGGACTATGGCTACACCTTC
j_call: TRBJ2-3; d_call: TRBD1; v_call: TRBV6-1; clone_size: -; cdr3_aa: CASRLQGAGDTQYF; cdr3_nt: TGTGCCAGCAGACTACAGGGGGCGGGAGATACGCAGTATTTT
j_call: TRBJ1-2; d_call: -; v_call: TRBV28; clone_size: -; cdr3_aa: CASGHLYGYTF; cdr3_nt: TGTGCCAGCGGACACCTATATGGCTACACCTTC
j_call: TRBJ2-7; d_call: -; v_call: TRBV7-6; clone_size: -; cdr3_aa: CASSLEAVGTYEQYF; cdr3_nt: TGTGCCAGCAGCTTAGAGGCGGTGGGGACCTACGAGCAGTACTTC
j_call: TRBJ2-3; d_call: -; v_call: TRBV7-9; clone_size: -; cdr3_aa: CASSFTGNTDTQYF; cdr3_nt: TGTGCCAGCAGCTTTACAGGGAACACAGATACGCAGTATTTT
j_call: TRBJ1-3; d_call: -; v_call: TRBV30; clone_size: few; cdr3_aa: CAWSFRGGNTIYF; cdr3_nt: TGTGCCTGGAGTTTTAGGGGTGGAAACACCATATATTTT
j_call: TRBJ1-3; d_call: -; v_call: TRBV30; clone_size: -; cdr3_aa: CAWSPSGNTIYF; cdr3_nt: TGTGCCTGGAGTCCGTCTGGAAACACCATATATTTT
j_call: TRBJ1-4; d_call: -; v_call: TRBV5-8; clone_size: -; cdr3_aa: CASSLARGAREKLFF; cdr3_nt: TGTGCCAGCAGCTTGGCGCGGGGGGCGCGTGAAAAACTGTTTTTT
j_call: TRBJ1-1; d_call: -; v_call: TRBV30; clone_size: -; cdr3_aa: CAWSSVVGGAFF; cdr3_nt: TGTGCCTGGAGTTCTGTCGTGGGTGGAGCTTTCTTT
j_call: TRBJ2-2; d_call: -; v_call: TRBV5-1; clone_size: -; cdr3_aa: CASRDGQGRTGELFF; cdr3_nt: TGCGCCAGCAGAGATGGGCAGGGAAGAACCGGGGAGCTGTTTTTT
j_call: TRBJ2-1; d_call: -; v_call: TRBV10-3; clone_size: few; cdr3_aa: CASNSHLYNEQFF; cdr3_nt: TGTGCTTCAAACAGCCATCTCTACAATGAGCAGTTCTTC
j_call: TRBJ2-5; d_call: TRBD2; v_call: TRBV9; clone_size: -; cdr3_aa: CASSVGLAGGTQETQYF; cdr3_nt: TGTGCCAGCAGCGTAGGACTAGCGGGGGGGACCCAAGAGACCCAGTACTTC
j_call: TRBJ2-1; d_call: TRBD2; v_call: TRBV14; clone_size: large; cdr3_aa: CASSQETSRPPAEQFF; cdr3_nt: TGTGCCAGCAGCCAAGAGACTAGCAGACCCCCTGCTGAGCAGTTCTTC
j_call: TRBJ2-7; d_call: -; v_call: TRBV4-2; clone_size: once; cdr3_aa: CASSQEVLVAPYEQYF; cdr3_nt: TGTGCCAGCAGCCAAGAGGTGCTAGTCGCACCCTACGAGCAGTACTTC
j_call: TRBJ2-7; d_call: -; v_call: TRBV7-2; clone_size: -; cdr3_aa: CASSLTSSSYEQYF; cdr3_nt: TGTGCCAGCAGCTTAACTAGCAGTTCCTACGAGCAGTACTTC
j_call: TRBJ1-1; d_call: -; v_call: TRBV19; clone_size: -; cdr3_aa: CASSPITGTEAFF; cdr3_nt: TGTGCCAGTAGTCCGATAACAGGGACTGAAGCTTTCTTT
j_call: TRBJ2-2; d_call: TRBD2; v_call: TRBV4-3; clone_size: -; cdr3_aa: CASSQGGASGGSDTGELFF; cdr3_nt: TGCGCCAGCAGCCAAGGAGGGGCTAGCGGGGGGAGTGACACCGGGGAGCTGTTTTTT
j_call: TRBJ2-5; d_call: -; v_call: TRBV10-3; clone_size: few; cdr3_aa: CAISEGGEQETQYF; cdr3_nt: TGTGCCATCAGTGAGGGAGGGGAGCAAGAGACCCAGTACTTC
j_call: TRBJ2-7; d_call: -; v_call: TRBV4-3; clone_size: -; cdr3_aa: CASSQGVARSSYEQYF; cdr3_nt: TGCGCCAGCAGCCAAGGCGTGGCGAGGAGCTCCTACGAGCAGTACTTC
j_call: TRBJ2-7; d_call: TRBD2; v_call: TRBV30; clone_size: once; cdr3_aa: CAWGRGGASSYEQYF; cdr3_nt: TGTGCCTGGGGCCGGGGGGGGGCTAGCTCCTACGAGCAGTACTTC
j_call: TRBJ2-7; d_call: TRBD2; v_call: TRBV4-1; clone_size: -; cdr3_aa: CASSPRGGLAYEQYF; cdr3_nt: TGCGCCAGCAGCCCCCGGGGGGGGTTGGCCTACGAGCAGTACTTC
j_call: TRBJ1-2; d_call: -; v_call: TRBV27; clone_size: few; cdr3_aa: CASSFRGRNYGYTF; cdr3_nt: TGTGCCAGCAGTTTTCGGGGACGGAACTATGGCTACACCTTC
j_call: TRBJ1-2; d_call: -; v_call: TRBV29-1; clone_size: -; cdr3_aa: CSVEDDKAPYGYTF; cdr3_nt: TGCAGCGTTGAAGATGATAAGGCCCCGTATGGCTACACCTTC
j_call: TRBJ2-7; d_call: -; v_call: TRBV15; clone_size: -; cdr3_aa: CATSREGGSYEQYF; cdr3_nt: TGTGCCACCAGCAGAGAAGGCGGGTCCTACGAGCAGTACTTC
j_call: TRBJ2-6; d_call: TRBD1; v_call: TRBV4-1; clone_size: -; cdr3_aa: CASSQTTGGAGANVLTF; cdr3_nt: TGCGCCAGCAGCCAGACCACAGGGGGCGCTGGGGCCAACGTCCTGACTTTC
j_call: TRBJ2-3; d_call: -; v_call: TRBV27; clone_size: -; cdr3_aa: CASSSPQGSGTDTQYF; cdr3_nt: TGTGCCAGCAGTTCGCCACAGGGTTCGGGCACAGATACGCAGTATTTT
j_call: TRBJ1-1; d_call: -; v_call: TRBV27; clone_size: -; cdr3_aa: CASRPLRPTEAFF; cdr3_nt: TGTGCCAGCAGACCCCTCAGGCCCACTGAAGCTTTCTTT
j_call: TRBJ1-2; d_call: TRBD1; v_call: TRBV5-1; clone_size: -; cdr3_aa: CASSIDRGRDGYTF; cdr3_nt: TGCGCCAGCAGCATAGACAGGGGGCGAGATGGCTACACCTTC
j_call: TRBJ2-2; d_call: -; v_call: TRBV6-1; clone_size: -; cdr3_aa: CASSEGRAGTGELFF; cdr3_nt: TGTGCCAGCAGTGAAGGCAGGGCGGGCACCGGGGAGCTGTTTTTT
j_call: TRBJ2-2; d_call: -; v_call: TRBV5-1; clone_size: -; cdr3_aa: CASSPIGGTKNTGELFF; cdr3_nt: TGCGCCAGCAGCCCCATTGGGGGTACTAAAAACACCGGGGAGCTGTTTTTT
j_call: TRBJ1-2; d_call: TRBD1; v_call: TRBV7-6; clone_size: once; cdr3_aa: CASSRPGQGKGYTF; cdr3_nt: TGTGCCAGCAGCCGTCCGGGACAGGGAAAGGGCTACACCTTC
j_call: TRBJ2-7; d_call: -; v_call: TRBV5-1; clone_size: once; cdr3_aa: CASSPPGGTYEQYF; cdr3_nt: TGCGCCAGCAGCCCCCCTGGGGGTACCTACGAGCAGTACTTC
j_call: TRBJ1-1; d_call: -; v_call: TRBV11-2; clone_size: -; cdr3_aa: CASSSQGAETEAFF; cdr3_nt: TGTGCCAGCAGCTCACAGGGTGCGGAAACTGAAGCTTTCTTT